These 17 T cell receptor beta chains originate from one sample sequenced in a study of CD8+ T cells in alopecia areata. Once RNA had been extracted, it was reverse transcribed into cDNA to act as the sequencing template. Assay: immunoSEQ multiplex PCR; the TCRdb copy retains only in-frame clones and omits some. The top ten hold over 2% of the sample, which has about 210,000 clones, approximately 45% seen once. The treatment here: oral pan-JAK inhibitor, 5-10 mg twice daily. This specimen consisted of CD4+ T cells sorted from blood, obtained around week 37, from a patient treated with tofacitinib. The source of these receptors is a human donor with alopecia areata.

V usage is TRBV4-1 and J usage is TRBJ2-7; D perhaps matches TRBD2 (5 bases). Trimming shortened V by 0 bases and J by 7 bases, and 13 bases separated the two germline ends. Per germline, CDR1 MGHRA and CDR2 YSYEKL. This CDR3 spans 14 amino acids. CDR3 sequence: CASSQDWRTGEQYF. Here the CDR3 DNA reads TGCGCCAGCAGCCAAGATTGGCGGACTGGGGAGCAGTACTTC.

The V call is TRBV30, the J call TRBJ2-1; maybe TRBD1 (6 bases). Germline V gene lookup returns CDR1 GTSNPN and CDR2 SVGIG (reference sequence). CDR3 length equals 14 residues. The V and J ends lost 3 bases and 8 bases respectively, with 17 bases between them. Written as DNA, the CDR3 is TGTGCCTGGAGCAGGGGAGCCCACGGGGATGAGCAGTTCTTC. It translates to CAWSRGAHGDEQFF.

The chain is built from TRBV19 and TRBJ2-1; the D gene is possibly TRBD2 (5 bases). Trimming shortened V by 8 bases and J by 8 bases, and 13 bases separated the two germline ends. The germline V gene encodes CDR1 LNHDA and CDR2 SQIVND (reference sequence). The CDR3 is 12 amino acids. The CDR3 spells CASAPPGYEQFF. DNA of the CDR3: TGTGCCAGTGCACCGCCGGGGTATGAGCAGTTCTTC. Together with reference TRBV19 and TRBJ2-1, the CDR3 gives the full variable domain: DGGITQSPKYLFRKEGQNVTLSCEQNLNHDAMYWYRQDPGQGLRLIYYSQIVNDFQKGDIAEGYSVSREKKESFPLTVTSAQKNPTAFYLCASAPPGYEQFFGPGTRLTVL.

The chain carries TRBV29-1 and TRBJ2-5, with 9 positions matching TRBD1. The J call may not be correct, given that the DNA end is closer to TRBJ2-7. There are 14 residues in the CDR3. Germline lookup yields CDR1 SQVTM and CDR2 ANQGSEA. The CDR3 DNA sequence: TGCAGCGTTTCCCGGGACAGGGTTTCCTACGAGCAGTACTTC. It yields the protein CSVSRDRVSYEQYF.

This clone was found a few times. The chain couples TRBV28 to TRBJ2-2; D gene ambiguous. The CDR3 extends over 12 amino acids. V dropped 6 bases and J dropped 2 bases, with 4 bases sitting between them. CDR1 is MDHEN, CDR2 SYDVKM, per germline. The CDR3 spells CASSSNTGELFF. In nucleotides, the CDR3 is TGTGCCAGCAGCTCAAACACCGGGGAGCTGTTTTTT.

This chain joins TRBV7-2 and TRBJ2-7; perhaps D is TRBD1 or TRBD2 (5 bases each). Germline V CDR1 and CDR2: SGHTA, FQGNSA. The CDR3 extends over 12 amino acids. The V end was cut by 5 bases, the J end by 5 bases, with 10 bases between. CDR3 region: CASSPGPHEQYF. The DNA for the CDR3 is TGTGCCAGCAGCCCGGGGCCACACGAGCAGTACTTC.

The CDR3 DNA reads TGTGCCACCAGCGGTGAGCGGGCCTTCGGGGCTTTCTTT. It is translated as CATSGERAFGAFF. This chain joins TRBV15 and TRBJ1-1; D not certain. This CDR3 comprises 13 residues. The V end was cut by 5 bases, the J end by 11 bases, with 18 bases between. Germline loops: CDR1 LNHNV, CDR2 YYDKDF (reference sequence).

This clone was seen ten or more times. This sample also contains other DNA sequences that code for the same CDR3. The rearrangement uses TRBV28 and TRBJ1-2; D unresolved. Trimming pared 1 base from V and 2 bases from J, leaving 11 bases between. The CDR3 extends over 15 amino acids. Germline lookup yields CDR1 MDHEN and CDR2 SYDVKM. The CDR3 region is CASSLSPRSNYGYTF. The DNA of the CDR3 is TGTGCCAGCAGTTTATCCCCCCGGTCGAACTATGGCTACACCTTC.

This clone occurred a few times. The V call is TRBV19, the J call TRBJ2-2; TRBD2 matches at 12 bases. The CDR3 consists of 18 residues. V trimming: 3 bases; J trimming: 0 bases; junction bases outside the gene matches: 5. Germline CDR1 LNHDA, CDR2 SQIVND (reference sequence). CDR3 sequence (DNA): TGTGCCAGTAGTATGATAGGACTAGCGGGGACGAACACCGGGGAGCTGTTTTTT. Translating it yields CASSMIGLAGTNTGELFF.

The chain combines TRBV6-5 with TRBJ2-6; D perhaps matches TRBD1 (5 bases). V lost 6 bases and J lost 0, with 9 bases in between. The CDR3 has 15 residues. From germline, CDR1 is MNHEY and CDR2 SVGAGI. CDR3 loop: CASSTTGSGANVLTF. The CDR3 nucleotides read TGTGCCAGCAGCACCACAGGCTCTGGGGCCAACGTCCTGACTTTC.

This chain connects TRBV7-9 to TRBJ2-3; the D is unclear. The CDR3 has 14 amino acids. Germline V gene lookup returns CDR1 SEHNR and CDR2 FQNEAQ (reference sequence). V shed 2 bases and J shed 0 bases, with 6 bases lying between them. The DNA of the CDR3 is TGTGCCAGCAGCTTAACCGTCAGCACAGATACGCAGTATTTT. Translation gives CASSLTVSTDTQYF.

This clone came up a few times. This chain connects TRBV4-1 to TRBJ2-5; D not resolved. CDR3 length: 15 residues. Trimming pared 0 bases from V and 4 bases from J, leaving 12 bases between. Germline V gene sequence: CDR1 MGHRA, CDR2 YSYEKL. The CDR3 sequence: CASSQDPSAVETQYF. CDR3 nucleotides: TGCGCCAGCAGCCAAGATCCCTCGGCCGTAGAGACCCAGTACTTC.

In DNA, the CDR3 is TGTGCCAGCAGTTTAACGGGAAGCGGGGTTCAGTACTTC. Translation gives CASSLTGSGVQYF. J is TRBJ2-4 and V is TRBV27; 7 nucleotides align to TRBD2. Germline CDR1 is MNHEY and CDR2 is SMNVEV (reference sequence). The ends lost 2 bases at V and 11 bases at J; junction bases unmatched: 6. The CDR3 consists of 13 residues.

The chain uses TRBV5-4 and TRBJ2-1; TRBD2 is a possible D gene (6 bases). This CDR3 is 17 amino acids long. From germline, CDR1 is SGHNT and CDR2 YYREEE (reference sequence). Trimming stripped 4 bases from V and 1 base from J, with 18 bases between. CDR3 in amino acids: CASSRKVGSGSYNEQFF. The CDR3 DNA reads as TGTGCCAGCAGCCGAAAGGTGGGGAGCGGGTCCTACAATGAGCAGTTCTTC.

In nucleotides, the CDR3 is TGTGCCAGCAGCCCCATTCCTAGCGGGAAGGTTTTGGAGACCCAGTACTTC. Protein product: CASSPIPSGKVLETQYF. This chain uses TRBV11-1 with TRBJ2-5; 9 nucleotides match TRBD2. Germline CDR1 is SGHAT and CDR2 is FQDESV (reference sequence). There are 17 residues in the CDR3. The trim removed 5 bases at V and 5 bases at J, leaving 15 bases unmatched.

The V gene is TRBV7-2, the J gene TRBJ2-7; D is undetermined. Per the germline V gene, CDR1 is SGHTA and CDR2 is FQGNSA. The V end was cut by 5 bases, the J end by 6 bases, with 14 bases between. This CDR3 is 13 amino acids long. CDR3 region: CASSTRGVGEQYF. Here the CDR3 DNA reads TGTGCCAGCAGCACCCGTGGAGTGGGCGAGCAGTACTTC.

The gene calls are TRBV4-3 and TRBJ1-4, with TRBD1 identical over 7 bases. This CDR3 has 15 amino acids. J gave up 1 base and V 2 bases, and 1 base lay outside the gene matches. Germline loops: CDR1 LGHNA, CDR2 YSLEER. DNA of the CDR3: TGCGCCAGCAGCCAACGGGACAGAACTAATGAAAAACTGTTTTTT. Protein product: CASSQRDRTNEKLFF.